This T cell receptor (beta chain) came from a study of cytomegalovirus exposure and HLA in healthy donors. The PCR made use of 60 Vbeta and 13 Jbeta primers. The assay was immunoSEQ multiplex PCR, and TCRdb's table has in-frame clones only and misses some. The sample holds 160,000 or so clones, 80% to 90% seen once. In regard to this clone: Antigen specificity is unknown.

Findings and limits, study-wide: A later analysis appeared to link common viral pathogens to several of the most significant clusters. One variant, a missense change in DCLRE1C, was linked in a later analysis to TCR beta V- and J-gene trimming. Per published reports, the classifier diagnosed cytomegalovirus status with high specificity and sensitivity.

J was trimmed by 7 bases and V by 2 bases; bases with no gene match: 5. This CDR3 has 14 residues. Germline V gene sequence: CDR1 SGHRS, CDR2 YFSETQ. The rearrangement joins TRBV5-1 to TRBJ1-4; 7 bases line up with TRBD1. The receptor's source is a man between 50 and 59 years old in good health and CMV-seropositive. Sequenced: PBMCs. DNA of the CDR3: TGCGCCAGCAGCTTCTCCACAGGGGCTGAAAAACTGTTTTTT. The encoded protein is CASSFSTGAEKLFF.